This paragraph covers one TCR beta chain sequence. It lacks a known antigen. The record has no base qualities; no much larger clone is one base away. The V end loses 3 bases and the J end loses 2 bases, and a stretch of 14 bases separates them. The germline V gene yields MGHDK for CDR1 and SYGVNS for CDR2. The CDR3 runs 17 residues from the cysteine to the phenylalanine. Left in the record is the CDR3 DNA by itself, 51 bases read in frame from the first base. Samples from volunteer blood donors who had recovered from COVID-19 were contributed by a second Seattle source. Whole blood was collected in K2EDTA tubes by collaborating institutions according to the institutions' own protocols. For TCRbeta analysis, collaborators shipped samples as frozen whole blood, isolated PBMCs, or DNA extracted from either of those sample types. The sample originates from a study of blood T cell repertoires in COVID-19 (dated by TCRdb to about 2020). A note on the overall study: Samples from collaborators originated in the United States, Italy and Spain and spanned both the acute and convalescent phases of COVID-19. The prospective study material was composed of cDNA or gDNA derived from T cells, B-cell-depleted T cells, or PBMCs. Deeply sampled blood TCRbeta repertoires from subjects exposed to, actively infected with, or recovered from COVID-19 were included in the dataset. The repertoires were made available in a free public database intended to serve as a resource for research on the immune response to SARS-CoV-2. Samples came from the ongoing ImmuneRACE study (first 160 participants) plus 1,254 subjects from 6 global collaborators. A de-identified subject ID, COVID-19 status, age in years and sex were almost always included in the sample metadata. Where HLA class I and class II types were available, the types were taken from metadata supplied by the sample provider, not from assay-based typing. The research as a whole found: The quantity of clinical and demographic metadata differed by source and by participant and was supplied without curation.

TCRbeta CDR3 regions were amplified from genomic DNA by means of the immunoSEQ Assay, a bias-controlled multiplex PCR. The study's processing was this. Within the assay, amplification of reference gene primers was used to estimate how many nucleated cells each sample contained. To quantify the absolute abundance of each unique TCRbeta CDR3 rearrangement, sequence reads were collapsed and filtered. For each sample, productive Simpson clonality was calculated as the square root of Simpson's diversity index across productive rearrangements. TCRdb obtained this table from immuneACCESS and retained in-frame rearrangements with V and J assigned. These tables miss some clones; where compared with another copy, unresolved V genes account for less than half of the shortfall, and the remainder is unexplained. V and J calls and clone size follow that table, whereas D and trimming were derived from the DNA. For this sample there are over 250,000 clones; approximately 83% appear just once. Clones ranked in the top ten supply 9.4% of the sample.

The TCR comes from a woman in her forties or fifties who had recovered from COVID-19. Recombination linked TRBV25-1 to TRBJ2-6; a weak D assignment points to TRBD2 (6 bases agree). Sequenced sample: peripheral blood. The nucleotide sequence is TGTGCCAGCAGTGAGGGAGCGGGTTACCCTGGGGCCAACGTCCTGACTTTC. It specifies CASSEGAGYPGANVLTF. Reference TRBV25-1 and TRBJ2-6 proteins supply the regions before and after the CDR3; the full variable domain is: EADIYQTPRYLVIGTGKKITLECSQTMGHDKMYWYQQDPGMELHLIHYSYGVNSTEKGDLSSESTVSRIRTEHFPLTLESARPSHTSQYLCASSEGAGYPGANVLTFGAGSRLTVL.